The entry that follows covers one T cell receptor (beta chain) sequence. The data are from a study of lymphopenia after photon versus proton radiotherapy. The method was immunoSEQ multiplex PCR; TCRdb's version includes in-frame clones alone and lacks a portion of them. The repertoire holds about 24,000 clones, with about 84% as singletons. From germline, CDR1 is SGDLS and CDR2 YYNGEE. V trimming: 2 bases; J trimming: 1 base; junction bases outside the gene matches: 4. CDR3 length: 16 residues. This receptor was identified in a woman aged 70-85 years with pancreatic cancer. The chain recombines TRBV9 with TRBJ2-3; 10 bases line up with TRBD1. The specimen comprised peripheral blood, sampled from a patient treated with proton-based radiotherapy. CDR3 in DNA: TGTGCCAGCAGCGTGGCCGGGACAGGGGGCACAGATACGCAGTATTTT. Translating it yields CASSVAGTGGTDTQYF.